This TCR beta chain was sequenced during a study of blood T cell repertoires in COVID-19. Study information: Both acute and convalescent COVID-19 samples were obtained from the United States, Italy and Spain. Nucleic acid was either cDNA or gDNA, and it came from T cells, B-cell-depleted T cells, or PBMCs.

Authors' data handling: From reference gene primer amplification, estimates of nucleated cell counts were derived. The protocol was immunoSEQ multiplex PCR, while the TCRdb copy is restricted to in-frame clones and leaves out a portion. That table supplies the V and J calls and clone size; D and trimming were determined from the DNA. The table has roughly 390,000 clones, more than 75% seen once; the top ten hold 10%. There are 15 residues in the CDR3. V was clipped by 4 bases and J by 4 bases; unmatched bases: 6. Germline V gives CDR1 SEHNR, CDR2 FQNEAQ (reference sequence). The Seattle patients, enrolled during active infection, were followed longitudinally.

The genes are TRBV7-9 and TRBJ2-7, with 11 nucleotides matching TRBD1. The specimen sequenced was peripheral blood. This TCR came from a woman aged 25 to 39 with COVID-19, enrolled during active disease. The CDR3: CASSSWTGGVYEQYF. CDR3 DNA sequence: TGTGCCAGCAGCTCCTGGACAGGGGGCGTATACGAGCAGTACTTC.